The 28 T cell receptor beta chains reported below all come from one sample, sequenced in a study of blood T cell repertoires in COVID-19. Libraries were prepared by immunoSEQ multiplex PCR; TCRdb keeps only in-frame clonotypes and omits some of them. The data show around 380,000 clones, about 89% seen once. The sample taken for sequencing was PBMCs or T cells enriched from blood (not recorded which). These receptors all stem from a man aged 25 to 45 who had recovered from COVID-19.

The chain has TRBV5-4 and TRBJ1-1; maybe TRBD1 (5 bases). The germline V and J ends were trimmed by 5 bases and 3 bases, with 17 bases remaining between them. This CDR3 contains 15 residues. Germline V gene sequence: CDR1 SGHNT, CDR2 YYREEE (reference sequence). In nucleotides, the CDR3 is TGTGCCAGCAGTTCTAATCCCGACAGTTACACTGAAGCTTTCTTT. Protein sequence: CASSSNPDSYTEAFF.

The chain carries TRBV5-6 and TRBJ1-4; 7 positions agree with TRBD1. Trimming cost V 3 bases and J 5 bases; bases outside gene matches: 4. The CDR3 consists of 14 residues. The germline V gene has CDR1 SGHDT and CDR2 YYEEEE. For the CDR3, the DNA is TGTGCCAGCAGCTACCGGGACAGAAATGAAAAACTGTTTTTT. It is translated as CASSYRDRNEKLFF.

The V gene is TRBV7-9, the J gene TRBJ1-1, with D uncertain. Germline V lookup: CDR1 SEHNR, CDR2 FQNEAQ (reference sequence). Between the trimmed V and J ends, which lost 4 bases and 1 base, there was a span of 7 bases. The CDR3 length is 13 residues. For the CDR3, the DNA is TGTGCCAGCAGCTATACAACGAACACTGAAGCTTTCTTT. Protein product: CASSYTTNTEAFF. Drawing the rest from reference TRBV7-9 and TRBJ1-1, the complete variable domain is DTGVSQNPRHKITKRGQNVTFRCDPISEHNRLYWYRQTLGQGPEFLTYFQNEAQLEKSRLLSDRFSAERPKGSFSTLEIQRTEQGDSAMYLCASSYTTNTEAFFGQGTRLTVV.

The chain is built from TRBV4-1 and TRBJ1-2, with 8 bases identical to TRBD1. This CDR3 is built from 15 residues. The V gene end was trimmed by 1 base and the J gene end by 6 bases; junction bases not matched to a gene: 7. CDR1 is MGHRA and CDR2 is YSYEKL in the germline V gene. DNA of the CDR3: TGCGCCAGCAGCCAAGTTCTCCAGGGGGCGGATGGCTACACCTTC. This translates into CASSQVLQGADGYTF.

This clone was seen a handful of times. The CDR3 DNA is TGCAGCGCTACAGGGGGTTCTGGCTACACCTTC. Protein product: CSATGGSGYTF. The genes are TRBV29-1 and TRBJ1-2, with 8 bases identical to TRBD1. V dropped 7 bases and J dropped 7; count of bases not matched to a gene: 5. The CDR3 spans 11 residues. From germline, CDR1 is SQVTM and CDR2 ANQGSEA.

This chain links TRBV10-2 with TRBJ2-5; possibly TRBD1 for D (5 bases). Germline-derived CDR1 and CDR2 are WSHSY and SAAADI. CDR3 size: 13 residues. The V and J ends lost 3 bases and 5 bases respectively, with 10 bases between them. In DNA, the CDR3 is TGCGCCAGCAGTGATGGGGCATGGGAGACCCAGTACTTC. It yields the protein CASSDGAWETQYF.

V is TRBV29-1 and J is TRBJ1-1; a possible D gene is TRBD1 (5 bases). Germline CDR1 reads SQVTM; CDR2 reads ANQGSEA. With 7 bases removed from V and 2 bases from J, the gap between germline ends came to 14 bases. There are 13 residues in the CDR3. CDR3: CSAPGGGNTEAFF. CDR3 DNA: TGCAGCGCCCCGGGGGGTGGAAACACTGAAGCTTTCTTT.

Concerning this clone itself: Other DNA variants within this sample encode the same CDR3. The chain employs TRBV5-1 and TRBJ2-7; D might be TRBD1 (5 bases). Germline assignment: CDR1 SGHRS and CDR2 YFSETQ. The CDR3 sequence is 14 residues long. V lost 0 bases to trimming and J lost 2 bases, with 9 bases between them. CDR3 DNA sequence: TGCGCCAGCAGCTTGGATCAGGGTCCCTACGAGCAGTACTTC. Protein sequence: CASSLDQGPYEQYF. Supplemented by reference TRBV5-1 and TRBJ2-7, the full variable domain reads KAGVTQTPRYLIKTRGQQVTLSCSPISGHRSVSWYQQTPGQGLQFLFEYFSETQRNKGNFPGRFSGRQFSNSRSEMNVSTLELGDSALYLCASSLDQGPYEQYFGPGTRLTVT.

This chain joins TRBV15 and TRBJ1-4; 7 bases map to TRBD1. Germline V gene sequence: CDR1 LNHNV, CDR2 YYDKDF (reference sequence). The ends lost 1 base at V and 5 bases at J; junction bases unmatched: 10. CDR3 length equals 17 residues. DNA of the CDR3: TGTGCCACCAGCAGAGTACCAGGGACAGCTACGAATGAAAAACTGTTTTTT. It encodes CATSRVPGTATNEKLFF.

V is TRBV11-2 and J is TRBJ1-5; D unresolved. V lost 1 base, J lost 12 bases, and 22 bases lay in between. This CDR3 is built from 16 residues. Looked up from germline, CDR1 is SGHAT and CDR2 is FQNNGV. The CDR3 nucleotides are TGTGCCAGCAGCTTAGGAAGGGCGGGCCGCTTAGGTAGCCAGCATTTT. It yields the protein CASSLGRAGRLGSQHF.

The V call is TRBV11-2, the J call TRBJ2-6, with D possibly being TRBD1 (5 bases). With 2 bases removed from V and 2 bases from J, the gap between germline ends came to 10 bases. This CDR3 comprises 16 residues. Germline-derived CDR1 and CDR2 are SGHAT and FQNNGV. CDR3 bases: TGTGCCAGCAGCTTAATTTGGGGCCCTGGGGCCAACGTCCTGACTTTC. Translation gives CASSLIWGPGANVLTF.

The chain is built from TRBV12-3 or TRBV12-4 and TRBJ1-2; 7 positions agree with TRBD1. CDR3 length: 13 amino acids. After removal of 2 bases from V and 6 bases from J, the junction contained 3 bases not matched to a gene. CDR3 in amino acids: CASSLRRGDGYTF. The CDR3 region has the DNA TGTGCCAGCAGTTTACGCAGGGGGGATGGCTACACCTTC.

The CDR3 DNA sequence: TGCGCCAGCAGGCGGGACAGCAATTCACCCCTCCACTTT. This sequence encodes CASRRDSNSPLHF. The chain recombines TRBV10-1 with TRBJ1-6; 7 positions agree with TRBD1. The CDR3 spans 13 residues. Unmatched junction bases numbered 3, after V lost 6 bases and J lost 7 bases. Germline V gene data show CDR1 as WNHNN and CDR2 as SYGVQD (reference sequence).

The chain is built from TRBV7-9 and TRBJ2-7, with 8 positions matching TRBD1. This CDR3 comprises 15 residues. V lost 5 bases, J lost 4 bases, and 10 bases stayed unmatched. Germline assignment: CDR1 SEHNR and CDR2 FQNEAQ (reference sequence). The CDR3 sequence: CASSPQGQAFYEQYF. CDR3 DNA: TGTGCCAGCAGCCCGCAGGGACAGGCGTTTTACGAGCAGTACTTC.

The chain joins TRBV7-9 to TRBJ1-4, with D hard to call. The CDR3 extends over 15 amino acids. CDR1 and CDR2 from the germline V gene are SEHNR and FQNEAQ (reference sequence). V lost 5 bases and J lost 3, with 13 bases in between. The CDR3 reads CASSINSLSNEKLFF. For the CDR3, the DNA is TGTGCCAGCAGCATAAACAGTCTCTCTAATGAAAAACTGTTTTTT.

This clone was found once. The DNA for the CDR3 is TGTGCCAGCAGCCAATTCGGAGGGGGCCGGTCTGAAGCTTTCTTT. Translation: CASSQFGGGRSEAFF. This chain joins TRBV14 and TRBJ1-1, with 7 nucleotides matching TRBD1. Germline loops: CDR1 SGHDN, CDR2 FVKESK. The CDR3 is made up of 15 amino acids. Germline trimming cut 2 bases from V and 6 bases from J; bases unmatched to any gene: 9.

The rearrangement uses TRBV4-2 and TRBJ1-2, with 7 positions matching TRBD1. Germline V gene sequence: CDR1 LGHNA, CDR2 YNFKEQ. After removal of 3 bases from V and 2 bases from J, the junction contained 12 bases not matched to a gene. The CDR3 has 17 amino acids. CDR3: CASSQRGQANPNYGYTF. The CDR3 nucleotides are TGTGCCAGCAGCCAGCGCGGACAGGCGAACCCCAACTATGGCTACACCTTC.

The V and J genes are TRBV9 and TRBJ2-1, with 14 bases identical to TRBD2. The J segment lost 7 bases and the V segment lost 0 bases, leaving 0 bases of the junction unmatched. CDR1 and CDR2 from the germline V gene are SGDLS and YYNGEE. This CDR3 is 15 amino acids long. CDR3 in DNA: TGTGCCAGCAGCGTAGGGACTAGCGGGGGGAATGAGCAGTTCTTC. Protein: CASSVGTSGGNEQFF. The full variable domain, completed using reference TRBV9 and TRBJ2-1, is DSGVTQTPKHLITATGQRVTLRCSPRSGDLSVYWYQQSLDQGLQFLIQYYNGEERAKGNILERFSAQQFPDLHSELNLSSLELGDSALYFCASSVGTSGGNEQFFGPGTRLTVL.

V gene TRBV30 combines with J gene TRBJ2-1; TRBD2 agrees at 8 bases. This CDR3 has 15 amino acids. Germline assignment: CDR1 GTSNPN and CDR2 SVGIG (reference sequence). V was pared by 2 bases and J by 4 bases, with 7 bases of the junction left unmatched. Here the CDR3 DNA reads TGTGCCTGGAGTACCGGACTAGCTAGGTACAATGAGCAGTTCTTC. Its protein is CAWSTGLARYNEQFF.

CDR3 residues: CASSLEADFYGYTF. CDR3 in DNA: TGTGCCAGCAGCTTAGAGGCGGACTTCTATGGCTACACCTTC. This chain uses TRBV7-9 with TRBJ1-2; D unresolved. CDR1 SEHNR and CDR2 FQNEAQ come from the germline V gene (reference sequence). There are 14 residues in the CDR3. Trimming took 1 base from V and 4 from J, leaving 10 bases between them.

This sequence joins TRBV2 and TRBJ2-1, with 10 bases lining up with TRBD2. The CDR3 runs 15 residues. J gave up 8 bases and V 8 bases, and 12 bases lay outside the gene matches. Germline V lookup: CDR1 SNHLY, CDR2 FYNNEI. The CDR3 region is CASRPGTSGVHEQFF. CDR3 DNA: TGTGCCAGCCGTCCGGGAACTAGCGGGGTCCATGAGCAGTTCTTC.

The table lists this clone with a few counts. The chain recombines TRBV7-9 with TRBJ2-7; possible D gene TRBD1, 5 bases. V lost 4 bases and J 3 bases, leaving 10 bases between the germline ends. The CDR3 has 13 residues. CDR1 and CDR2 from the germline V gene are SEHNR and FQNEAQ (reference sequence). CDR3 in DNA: TGTGCCAGCAGCTCCACAGGTCGCTACGAGCAGTACTTC. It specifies CASSSTGRYEQYF. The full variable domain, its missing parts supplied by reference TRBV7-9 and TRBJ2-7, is DTGVSQNPRHKITKRGQNVTFRCDPISEHNRLYWYRQTLGQGPEFLTYFQNEAQLEKSRLLSDRFSAERPKGSFSTLEIQRTEQGDSAMYLCASSSTGRYEQYFGPGTRLTVT.

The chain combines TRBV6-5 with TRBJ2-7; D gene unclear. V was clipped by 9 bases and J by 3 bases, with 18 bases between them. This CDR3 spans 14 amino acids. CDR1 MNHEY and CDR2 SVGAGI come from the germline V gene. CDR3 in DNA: TGTGCCAGTCAGTATTCGGGTGGGTACTACGAGCAGTACTTC. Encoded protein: CASQYSGGYYEQYF.

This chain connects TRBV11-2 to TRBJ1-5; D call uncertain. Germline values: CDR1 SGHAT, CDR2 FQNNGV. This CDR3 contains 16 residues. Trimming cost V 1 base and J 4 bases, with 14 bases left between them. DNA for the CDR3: TGTGCCAGCAGCTTAGGTCTTGTTACTTTAAATCAGCCCCAGCATTTT. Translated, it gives CASSLGLVTLNQPQHF.

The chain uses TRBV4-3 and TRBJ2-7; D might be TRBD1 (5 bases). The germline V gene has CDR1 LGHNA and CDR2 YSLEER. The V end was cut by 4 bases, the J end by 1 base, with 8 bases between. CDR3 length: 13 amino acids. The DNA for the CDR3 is TGCGCCAGCAGCCGCCAGGGTTCCTACGAGCAGTACTTC. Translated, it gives CASSRQGSYEQYF.

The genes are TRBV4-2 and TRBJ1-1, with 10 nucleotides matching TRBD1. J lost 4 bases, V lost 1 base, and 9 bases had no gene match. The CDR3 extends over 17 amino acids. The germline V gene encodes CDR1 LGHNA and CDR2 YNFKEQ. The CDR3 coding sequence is TGTGCCAGCAGCCAAGCGGACAGGGGGACCTTGGGCACTGAAGCTTTCTTT. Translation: CASSQADRGTLGTEAFF.

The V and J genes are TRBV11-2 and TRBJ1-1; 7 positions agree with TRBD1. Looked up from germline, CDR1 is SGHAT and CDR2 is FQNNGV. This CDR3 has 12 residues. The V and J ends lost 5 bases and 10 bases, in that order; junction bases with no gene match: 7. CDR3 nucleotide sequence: TGTGCCAGCAGCCTTAGACAGGGTGTAGCTTTCTTT. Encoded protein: CASSLRQGVAFF.

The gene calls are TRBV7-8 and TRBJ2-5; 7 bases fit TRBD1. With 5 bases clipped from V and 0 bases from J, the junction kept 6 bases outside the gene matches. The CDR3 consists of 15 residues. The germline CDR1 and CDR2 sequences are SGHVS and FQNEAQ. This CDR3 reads CASSARGLNQETQYF. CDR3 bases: TGTGCCAGCAGCGCTAGGGGGCTCAACCAAGAGACCCAGTACTTC.